The entry below gives a single TCR beta chain sequence along with its context. Its antigen is not identified. This sample is part of a study of response to subunit inactivated influenza vaccine. The CDR3 is made up of 14 amino acids. V lost 2 bases to trimming and J lost 0 bases, with 8 bases between them. Per germline, CDR1 MNHEY and CDR2 SVGAGI. Study-wide results and caveats: The authors offered the suggestion that each seasonal influenza vaccination recruits few new T cells.

TCRdb re-derived calls from the RT-PCR reads in MiXCR, one entry per CDR3 protein. The sample yields about 780,000 distinct CDR3 sequences, about a fifth seen once. The chain uses TRBV6-5 and TRBJ2-7, with D perhaps TRBD1 (5 bases). The sequencing used PBMCs from blood, collected less than 6 days after vaccination. The sequence came from a man over 45 who received an inactivated influenza vaccine. This CDR3 is CASSYMGPSYEQYF. The DNA of the CDR3 is TGTGCCAGCAGTTACATGGGGCCCTCCTACGAGCAGTACTTC.